The rows below give T cell receptor beta chains drawn from one sample of a study of regulatory T cells in long-lasting Graves disease. From the multiplex PCR reads, TCRdb called clonotypes with MiXCR, one entry per CDR3 protein. The table includes roughly 410,000 distinct CDR3 sequences, 15% detected once. The data also belong to a second study, concerning T cells in Graves' hyperthyroidism and ophthalmopathy.

The material was peripheral blood mononuclear cells (PBMCs), obtained at new diagnosis, from a patient treated with antithyroid drugs. Every receptor here comes from a woman in her 40s with Graves disease. Both conserved end residues are part of each CDR3. Fields, in order: J gene, V gene, clone size, D gene, CDR3 DNA, CDR3 protein. A D gene is named only where the DNA matches it firmly. A row's size may be missing; if present it is once, few, many or a size class.

>TRBJ2-5|TRBV5-1|NA|TRBD1
TGCGCCAGCAGCTTCGGCCCGGGACAGGGGGAAGAGACCCAGTACTTC
CASSFGPGQGEETQYF
>TRBJ2-1|TRBV28|few|TRBD2
TGTGCCTCCAAACTAGCGGGAGGGAGTAATGAGCAGTTCTTC
CASKLAGGSNEQFF
>TRBJ2-1|TRBV27|many|TRBD2
TGTGCCAGCATGTCGACGGGCGGGAGGTCGAGGAATGAGCAGTTCTTC
CASMSTGGRSRNEQFF
>TRBJ2-7|TRBV7-9|NA|NA
TGTGCCAGCAGCCCCCTAAGGGCAGTTTCATCCTACGAGCAGTACTTC
CASSPLRAVSSYEQYF
>TRBJ1-2|TRBV27|few|TRBD1
TGTGCCAGCAGTGCCAGGGACAGACCTTATGGCTACACCTTC
CASSARDRPYGYTF
>TRBJ2-7|TRBV12-3/TRBV12-4|many|TRBD1
TGTGCCAGCAGTGGGGGACAGCTTTTCTACGAGCAGTACTTC
CASSGGQLFYEQYF
>TRBJ2-3|TRBV7-9|few|NA
TGTGCCAGCAGCCTACCAAGCCCAGATACGCAGTATTTT
CASSLPSPDTQYF
>TRBJ2-7|TRBV7-2|many|NA
TGTGCCAGCAGCCCAGGGGGCGTTGGGACTAGCTACGAGCAGTACTTC
CASSPGGVGTSYEQYF
>TRBJ1-2|TRBV15|many|NA
TGTGCCACCAGCCAGAGGGCACAGTTCTATGGCTACACCTTC
CATSQRAQFYGYTF
>TRBJ1-5|TRBV28|many|NA
TGTGCCAGCAGTTTATTGGGATGGGTGGTCAATCAGCCCCAGCATTTT
CASSLLGWVVNQPQHF
>TRBJ1-1|TRBV6-5|many|TRBD1
TGTGCCAGCAGTTACGGACAGGTCGCTGAAGCTTTCTTT
CASSYGQVAEAFF
>TRBJ2-2|TRBV5-1|NA|TRBD2
TGCGCCAGCAGCTTGCAGGCTAGCGGAACAAACACCGGGGAGCTGTTTTTT
CASSLQASGTNTGELFF
>TRBJ2-1|TRBV10-3|many|NA
TGTGCCATCAGTGAGTCGGTGACGGGAGAGGGTGAGCAGTTCTTC
CAISESVTGEGEQFF
>TRBJ2-7|TRBV24-1|few|TRBD2
TGTGCCACCAGTGCTAGCGGGAGCTACGAGCAGTACTTC
CATSASGSYEQYF
>TRBJ2-1|TRBV5-5|many|TRBD1
TGTGCCAGCAGCTCCGGACAGGGTTACGATGAGCAGTTCTTC
CASSSGQGYDEQFF
>TRBJ2-2|TRBV7-3|few|TRBD2
TGTGCCAGCAGTTACCGGGCGGGAGGCACCGGGGAGCTGTTTTTT
CASSYRAGGTGELFF
>TRBJ2-6|TRBV7-9|few|TRBD1
TGTGCCAGCAGCTCCGACCATATCCGGGACAGGGGGTCTGGGGCCAACGTCCTGACTTTC
CASSSDHIRDRGSGANVLTF
>TRBJ1-5|TRBV25-1|many|NA
TGTGCCAGCAGTGAGTGGGGGGGACGGGAGCCCCAGCATTTT
CASSEWGGREPQHF
>TRBJ1-1|TRBV30|many|TRBD1
TGTGCCTGGAGTCAAGACAGGGGAGACACTGAAGCTTTCTTT
CAWSQDRGDTEAFF
>TRBJ1-5|TRBV28|NA|NA
TGTGCCAGCAGTTTAGCGGGGGCAGAACATCAGCCCCAGCATTTT
CASSLAGAEHQPQHF
>TRBJ2-3|TRBV20-1|few|NA
TGCAGTGCTAGGAGACGGACTAGCACAGATACGCAGTATTTT
CSARRRTSTDTQYF
>TRBJ2-1|TRBV11-1|many|TRBD2
TGTGCCAGCAGCTTTCCTAGCGGGAGGGGTGAGCAGTTCTTC
CASSFPSGRGEQFF
>TRBJ2-7|TRBV4-3|NA|NA
TGCGCCAGCAGCCAAGATAAGGGCCGAACCTACGAGCAGTACTTC
CASSQDKGRTYEQYF
>TRBJ2-7|TRBV29-1|NA|TRBD1
TGCAGCACACAGACAGGGGTAGTTGGCGAGCAGTACTTC
CSTQTGVVGEQYF
>TRBJ2-1|TRBV11-2|many|TRBD2
TGTGCCAGCAGCTTAGATACCGGAGCGGGAGTCAGCATTGAGCAGTTCTTC
CASSLDTGAGVSIEQFF
>TRBJ1-2|TRBV20-1|many|NA
TGCAGTGCTAGAGATCGGGAGAGGGGCTATGGCTACACCTTC
CSARDRERGYGYTF
>TRBJ1-1|TRBV10-2|NA|NA
TGCGCCAGCAGTGAGTTCAGCCATGAAGCTTTCTTT
CASSEFSHEAFF
>TRBJ2-2|TRBV3-1|many|NA
TGTGCCAGCAGCCAAGACGTGTACACCGGCGGGGAGCTGTTTTTT
CASSQDVYTGGELFF
>TRBJ2-7|TRBV18|many|TRBD1
TGTGCCAGCTCAAACGATGAAGGACAGGGGGCTTACGAGCAGTACTTC
CASSNDEGQGAYEQYF
>TRBJ1-2|TRBV2|many|NA
TGTGCCAGCAGTACGGGAGGGAACCTTAACTATGGCTACACCTTC
CASSTGGNLNYGYTF
>TRBJ2-1|TRBV28|many|TRBD2
TGTGCCACCACTCGGACTAGCGGGAGGAGTGAGCAGTTCTTC
CATTRTSGRSEQFF
>TRBJ2-1|TRBV29-1|many|TRBD1
TGCAGCGTTGGACCCCCGGGACAGGAGGACAATGAGCAGTTCTTC
CSVGPPGQEDNEQFF
>TRBJ1-1|TRBV12-3/TRBV12-4|many|NA
TGTGCCAGCAGTTTACCTAGAGGGAACACTGAAGCTTTCTTT
CASSLPRGNTEAFF
>TRBJ1-1|TRBV2|many|TRBD1
TGTGCCAGCAGTAGACAGGGCACGAACACTGAAGCTTTCTTT
CASSRQGTNTEAFF
>TRBJ2-5|TRBV5-6|few|NA
TGTGCCAGCAGCCGGGTCCTCCTAGAGACCCAGTACTTC
CASSRVLLETQYF
>TRBJ2-2|TRBV6-1|many|NA
TGTGCCAGCACTGAGGAGGGGCACACCGGGGAGCTGTTTTTT
CASTEEGHTGELFF
>TRBJ2-1|TRBV11-2|many|TRBD2
TGTGCCAGCAGCTTACCCTTGGGACTAGCGGGAGACAATGAGCAGTTCTTC
CASSLPLGLAGDNEQFF
>TRBJ2-3|TRBV2|many|TRBD2
TGTGCCAGCAGTGGGCCCAGCGGGAGCCCCTTCACAGATACGCAGTATTTT
CASSGPSGSPFTDTQYF
>TRBJ2-7|TRBV5-1|many|TRBD1
TGCGCCAGCAGCTGGTCCGGGACAGGCTACGAGCAGTACTTC
CASSWSGTGYEQYF
>TRBJ2-1|TRBV13|many|NA
TGTGCCAGCAGCTCCCCCCTAGTCTCCTACAATGAGCAGTTCTTC
CASSSPLVSYNEQFF
>TRBJ1-2|TRBV18|many|NA
TGTGCCAGCTCACCCGGCTCGAGTAACTATGGCTACACCTTC
CASSPGSSNYGYTF
>TRBJ2-2|TRBV7-6|few|NA
TGTGCCAGCAGCTTAGCGCGGGGTTACACCGGGGAGCTGTTTTTT
CASSLARGYTGELFF
>TRBJ2-4|TRBV28|many|TRBD2
TGTGCCAGCAGTTTCGGGGGGGCGTCCAAAAACATTCAGTACTTC
CASSFGGASKNIQYF